This is a list of T cell receptor beta chains from one sample in a study of blood T cells in healthy people across ages. TCRdb passed the 5' RACE reads through MiXCR, listing each CDR3 protein once. The table includes about 680,000 distinct CDR3 sequences, 49% detected once. Sequencing used blood. These receptors were obtained from a woman in her sixties in good health. Both conserved end residues are part of each CDR3. Each record gives: J gene, D gene, clone size, V gene, CDR3 DNA, CDR3 protein. The D gene is left open where the match is weak. Not all rows give a size; the values are once, few, many and, for expanded clones, a class.

TRBJ1-5 | . | . | TRBV20-1 | TGCAGTGCTCAACGGGGCGTCGCCGGGAATCAGCCCCAGCATTTT | CSAQRGVAGNQPQHF
TRBJ2-1 | TRBD2 | . | TRBV24-1 | TGTGCCACCAGTGATAGGACTAGCGGGAGGACGGGGCAGTTCTTC | CATSDRTSGRTGQFF
TRBJ2-7 | . | . | TRBV14 | TGTGCCAGCAGCCAAAAATCCCCCCGGCCGAACTCCTACGAGCAGTACTTC | CASSQKSPRPNSYEQYF
TRBJ2-7 | TRBD2 | many | TRBV27 | TGTGCCAGCAGTTTTGGAGCCTCGACGGAGCGGGGAACCTACGAGCAGTACTTC | CASSFGASTERGTYEQYF
TRBJ2-7 | . | few | TRBV7-3 | TGTGCCAGCAGCTTAGCGGGGAGGGACAATGAGCAGTACTTC | CASSLAGRDNEQYF
TRBJ2-7 | . | few | TRBV2 | TGTGCCAGCAGGCGGTCCTACGAGCAGTACTTC | CASRRSYEQYF
TRBJ2-3 | . | . | TRBV4-1 | TGCGCCAGCAGCCAAGATCGGGCGTTCACAGATACGCAGTATTTT | CASSQDRAFTDTQYF
TRBJ1-2 | . | . | TRBV5-1 | TGCGCCAGCAGCTCAACCCCAGGGAATTGGGGCTACACCTTC | CASSSTPGNWGYTF
TRBJ2-7 | . | few | TRBV7-6 | TGTGCCAGCAGCTTACTTAACCGACAGGAGGGTCACGAGCAGTACTTC | CASSLLNRQEGHEQYF
TRBJ2-7 | . | few | TRBV29-1 | TGCAGCGTACATCTACTACAGGGGAGGTCCTACGAGCAGTACTTC | CSVHLLQGRSYEQYF
TRBJ1-6 | . | . | TRBV4-1 | TGCGCCAGCAGCCAAGGGGGGCAGACAGTTTATAATTCACCCCTCCACTTT | CASSQGGQTVYNSPLHF
TRBJ2-1 | . | few | TRBV4-2 | TGTGCCAGCAGCCAAGAGGGCGGGCATGGGGCAAACAATGAGCAGTTCTTC | CASSQEGGHGANNEQFF
TRBJ2-3 | . | . | TRBV12-3/TRBV12-4 | TGTGCCAGCAGCAGACAGGGAGGTCATTATGATACGCAGTATTTT | CASSRQGGHYDTQYF
TRBJ2-7 | . | . | TRBV10-3 | TGTGCCACCCAAGACAGCTCCTACAATGAGCAGTACTTC | CATQDSSYNEQYF
TRBJ2-4 | . | . | TRBV29-1 | TGCAGCGTTGAAGTCTCCTCGGCTTCACGGGCGCAAAACATTCAGTACTTC | CSVEVSSASRAQNIQYF
TRBJ1-2 | . | . | TRBV7-9 | TGTGCCAGCAGCCCAGGACCCGGCTACACCTTC | CASSPGPGYTF
TRBJ1-4 | . | . | TRBV2 | TGTGCCAGCATGGTAGGACGGACAACTAATGAAAAACTGTTTTTT | CASMVGRTTNEKLFF
TRBJ2-7 | . | many | TRBV7-2 | TGTGCCAGCAGCTTTTCCCCGTCCTACGAGCAGTACTTC | CASSFSPSYEQYF
TRBJ2-2 | . | . | TRBV9 | TGTGCCAGCAGCGGTACAGGGATCGGGGAGCTGTTTTTT | CASSGTGIGELFF
TRBJ2-7 | . | many | TRBV7-8 | TGTGCCAGCAGCTTAGGTGGGTTCCACTACGAGCAGTACTTC | CASSLGGFHYEQYF
TRBJ2-7 | . | few | TRBV27 | TGTGCCAGCAGTCTCCCGGGACGGAGTTTCTACGAGCAGTACTTC | CASSLPGRSFYEQYF
TRBJ2-3 | . | . | TRBV7-3 | TGTGCCAGCAGCTTAAATTCAGGGGAGGCAGATACGCAGTATTTT | CASSLNSGEADTQYF
TRBJ2-1 | . | . | TRBV21-1 | TGTGCCAGCAGCAGTCCGGGACTAGCGGGAGAGGTCTATGAGCAGTTCTTC | CASSSPGLAGEVYEQFF
TRBJ2-1 | TRBD2 | few | TRBV5-1 | TGCGCCAGCAGCTTGGTAGGTTCTCGGGCGGGAGTAACCTACAATGAGCAGTTCTTC | CASSLVGSRAGVTYNEQFF
TRBJ2-5 | . | once | TRBV6-2/TRBV6-3 | TGTGCCAGCAGTTACCGACGAGCGGGCAAGTACTTC | CASSYRRAGKYF
TRBJ2-5 | . | few | TRBV7-2 | TGTGCCAGCAGCTTTACGGCGGAGACCCAGTACTTC | CASSFTAETQYF
TRBJ2-5 | . | . | TRBV20-1 | TGCAGTGCTAGAGATCCTAGCCAAGAGACCCAGTACTTC | CSARDPSQETQYF
TRBJ2-3 | . | . | TRBV20-1 | TGCAGTGCTAGCGGGAGCTATGGAGATACGCAGTATTTT | CSASGSYGDTQYF
TRBJ2-7 | . | few | TRBV2 | TGTGCCAGCACTAGCGACAGAAGCTCCTACGAGCAGTACTTC | CASTSDRSSYEQYF
TRBJ2-7 | TRBD2 | once | TRBV29-1 | TGCAGCGCCCTAGCGGATTACAATGAGCAGTACTTC | CSALADYNEQYF
TRBJ2-7 | TRBD1 | . | TRBV6-1 | TGTGCCAGCAGCCACCCAGGGGGCTACGAGCAGTACTTC | CASSHPGGYEQYF
TRBJ2-5 | TRBD1 | . | TRBV19 | TGTGCCAGTAGAGGCCGGGACAGGGGTGTGGGGTACCAAGAGACCCAGTACTTC | CASRGRDRGVGYQETQYF
TRBJ2-5 | . | . | TRBV7-2 | TGTGCCAGCCAAAAGGGGGGGCGTCAAGAGACCCAGTACTTC | CASQKGGRQETQYF
TRBJ2-7 | . | . | TRBV6-1 | TGTGCCAGCAGTGCATCAAACAGCGCTTCCTACGAGCAGTACTTC | CASSASNSASYEQYF
TRBJ2-5 | TRBD2 | . | TRBV15 | TGTGCCACCAGCAGAGATCGGGGGGGGCTCGAGACCCAGTACTTC | CATSRDRGGLETQYF
TRBJ2-7 | TRBD2 | . | TRBV20-1 | TGCAGTGCTCCCTTCGGGGGGGCGTTTACCTACGAGCAGTACTTC | CSAPFGGAFTYEQYF
TRBJ2-3 | . | . | TRBV5-1 | TGCGCCAGCAGCTTGGATCCAGGGAGCACAGATACGCAGTATTTT | CASSLDPGSTDTQYF
TRBJ1-6 | . | many | TRBV12-3/TRBV12-4 | TGTGCCAGCAGTCCGCGCGGCGGGGAGTCACCCCTCCACTTT | CASSPRGGESPLHF
TRBJ2-3 | TRBD2 | . | TRBV10-3 | TGTGCCATCAGTACTAGCGGGAGCACAGATACGCAGTATTTT | CAISTSGSTDTQYF
TRBJ2-3 | . | . | TRBV20-1 | TGCAGTGCTAGAGATCGGCGGCGGGGGCGCACAGATACGCAGTATTTT | CSARDRRRGRTDTQYF
TRBJ2-1 | . | . | TRBV3-1 | TGTGCCAGCACCCAGGGGGGAGCTAGCAATGAGCAGTTCTTC | CASTQGGASNEQFF
TRBJ2-1 | . | . | TRBV28 | TGTGCCAGCAAAGGGTCCAAGCAGACAGCAAGGCGCAATGAGCAGTTCTTC | CASKGSKQTARRNEQFF
TRBJ2-1 | . | . | TRBV5-1 | TGCGCCAGCAGCTTGGCCCAGTCCTACAATGAGCAGTTCTTC | CASSLAQSYNEQFF
TRBJ2-7 | TRBD2 | . | TRBV27 | TGTGCCAGCAGTGACCGACTAGCTGAGTACAATGAGCAGTACTTC | CASSDRLAEYNEQYF